Sequencing of this TCR beta chain was carried out in a study of T-cell memory formation after mild COVID-19. The study, taken as a whole, reports: Nothing showed for sure that second-wave clones peaking on day 37 were SARS-CoV-2 specific. Contracting CD4+ clones sat mainly in CM and EM; CD8+ in EMRA.

TCRdb fed the 5' RACE reads into MiXCR, producing one record per CDR3 protein. The profile covers about 130,000 distinct CDR3 sequences, with under 30% appearing a single time and approximately 24% taken by the ten largest. Germline CDR1 and CDR2: KGHDR and SFDVKD. The ends were cut back, 11 bases at V and 2 bases at J, with 11 bases in the middle. This CDR3 contains 12 residues. Comment on this clonotype: Its cognate antigen is unknown.

The sample taken for sequencing was PBMCs or a T cell subset sorted from them (not recorded which). The sequence was obtained from an adult woman who had mild COVID-19 (a few samples of this study predate the infection). Cell type and time point are not known. The chain combines TRBV24-1 with TRBJ1-2, with D tentatively TRBD1 (6 bases). The DNA for the CDR3 is TGTGCCAAGCCAACAGGGAACTATGGCTACACCTTC. The encoded protein is CAKPTGNYGYTF.